This TCR beta chain was identified in a study of radiotherapy plus CTLA-4 blockade in lung cancer. Study results and caveats: How blood T cell clones changed early, along with interferon-beta, reportedly forecast response best.

In regard to this clone: What it binds is not known.

TCRdb's table, derived via immunoSEQ multiplex PCR, lists solely in-frame clones and lacks some. The sample has roughly 98,000 clones, about four fifths seen once. The germline gives CDR1 MNHEY, CDR2 SMNVEV (reference sequence). The CDR3 covers 11 residues. The V end lost 6 bases, the J end lost 9 bases, and 11 bases lay between the germline ends. The source of this sequence is a human donor with non-small cell lung cancer that progressed on radiotherapy plus ipilimumab. This specimen consisted of peripheral blood, obtained from a patient treated with radiotherapy plus ipilimumab. The rearrangement joins TRBV27 to TRBJ1-1; a possible D gene is TRBD1 (6 bases). CDR3 sequence: CASRLQGQAFF. In nucleotides, the CDR3 is TGTGCCAGCAGACTTCAGGGGCAAGCTTTCTTT.